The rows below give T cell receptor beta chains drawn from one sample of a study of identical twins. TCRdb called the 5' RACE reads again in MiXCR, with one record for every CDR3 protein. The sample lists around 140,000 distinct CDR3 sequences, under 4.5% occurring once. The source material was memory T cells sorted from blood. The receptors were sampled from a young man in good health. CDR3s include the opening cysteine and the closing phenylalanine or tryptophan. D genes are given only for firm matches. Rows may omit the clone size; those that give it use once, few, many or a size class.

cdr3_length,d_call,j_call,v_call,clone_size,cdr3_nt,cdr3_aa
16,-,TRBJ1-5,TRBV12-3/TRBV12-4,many,TGTGCCAGCAGCCCGGGGGGGTTGGTTAGCAATCAGCCCCAGCATTTT,CASSPGGLVSNQPQHF
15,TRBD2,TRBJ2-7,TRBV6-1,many,TGTGCCAGCAGTGCCCAGCTAGCGGGAGTGAAAGAGCAGTACTTC,CASSAQLAGVKEQYF
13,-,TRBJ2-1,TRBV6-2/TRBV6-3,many,TGTGCCAGCAGGCTCAAGGGGACGGCCGGGGAGTTCTTC,CASRLKGTAGEFF
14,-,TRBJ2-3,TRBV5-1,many,TGCGCCAGCAGCTTGGTTTTGGGGACAGATACGCAGTATTTT,CASSLVLGTDTQYF
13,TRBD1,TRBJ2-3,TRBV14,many,TGTGCCAGCAGCGCTACAGGGGGAGATACGCAGTATTTT,CASSATGGDTQYF
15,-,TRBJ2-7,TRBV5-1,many,TGCGCCAGCAGCGCCCCCGGGACGAAAGCCTACGAGCAGTACTTC,CASSAPGTKAYEQYF
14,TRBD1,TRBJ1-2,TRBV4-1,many,TGCGCCAGCAGCGAGGGGGCAGGTGACTATGGCTACACCTTC,CASSEGAGDYGYTF
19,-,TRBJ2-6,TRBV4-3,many,TGCGCCAGCAGCCAAGATAAGGGAAAGCGCTACTCTGGGGCCAACGTCCTGACTTTC,CASSQDKGKRYSGANVLTF
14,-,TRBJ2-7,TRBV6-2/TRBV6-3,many,TGTGCCAGCAGCCAAGGACGGTCGTCCTACGAGCAGTACTTC,CASSQGRSSYEQYF
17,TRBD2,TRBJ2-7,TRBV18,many,TGTGCCAGCTCACCACCCTCTTTAGCGGGCTCCTCCTACGAGCAGTACTTC,CASSPPSLAGSSYEQYF
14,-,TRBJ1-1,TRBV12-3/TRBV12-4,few,TGTGCCAGCAGCAAAGGGGTCGAGAACACTGAAGCTTTCTTT,CASSKGVENTEAFF
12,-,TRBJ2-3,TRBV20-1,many,TGCAGTGCTAATACAGGCACAGATACGCAGTATTTT,CSANTGTDTQYF
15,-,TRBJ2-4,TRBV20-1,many,TGCAGTGCCCACCACCGGGGGAGGGCCAAAAACATTCAGTACTTC,CSAHHRGRAKNIQYF
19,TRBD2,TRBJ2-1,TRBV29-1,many,TGCAGCGTTGAGGGGGGGGGGACGGCTGACCCGAGCTCCTACAATGAGCAGTTCTTC,CSVEGGGTADPSSYNEQFF
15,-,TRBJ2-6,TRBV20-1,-,TGCAGTGCTAGTTCCGGAAGCTCTGGGGCCAACGTCCTGACTTTC,CSASSGSSGANVLTF
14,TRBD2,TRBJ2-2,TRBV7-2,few,TGTGCCAGCAGTTTAGCGGGAGTCACCGGGGAGCTGTTTTTT,CASSLAGVTGELFF
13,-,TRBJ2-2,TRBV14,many,TGTGCCAGCAGCCCCGCCCGAGGCGGGGAGCTGTTTTTT,CASSPARGGELFF
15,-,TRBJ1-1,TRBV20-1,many,TGCAGTGCTAGAGATCGTGGGGGCTCTGACACTGAAGCTTTCTTT,CSARDRGGSDTEAFF
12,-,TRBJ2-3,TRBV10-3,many,TGTGCCATCAGGGGGGGCACAGATACGCAGTATTTT,CAIRGGTDTQYF
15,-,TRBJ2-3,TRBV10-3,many,TGTGCCATCAGCGATCGCGCGGGACGGCCAGATACGCAGTATTTT,CAISDRAGRPDTQYF
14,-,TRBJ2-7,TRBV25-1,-,TGTGCCAGCAGTGAATTCGCCAGGGCCCACGAGCAGTACTTC,CASSEFARAHEQYF
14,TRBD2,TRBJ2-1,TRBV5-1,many,TGCGCCAGCAGCTTGGGCGGGAGGGCCCATGAGCAGTTCTTC,CASSLGGRAHEQFF
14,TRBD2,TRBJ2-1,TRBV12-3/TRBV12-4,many,TGTGCCAGCAGTTCTAGCGGGTCCTACAATGAGCAGTTCTTC,CASSSSGSYNEQFF
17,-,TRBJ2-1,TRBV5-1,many,TGCGCCAGCAGCACCGACCACCAGCCACCACGGTACAATGAGCAGTTCTTC,CASSTDHQPPRYNEQFF
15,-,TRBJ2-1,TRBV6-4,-,TGTGCCAGCAGTGGCCTCCCCGGGGCCTACAATGAGCAGTTCTTC,CASSGLPGAYNEQFF
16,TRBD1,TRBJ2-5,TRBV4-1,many,TGCGCCAGCAGCCAACATCCTGTACAGGGGCAAGAGACCCAGTACTTC,CASSQHPVQGQETQYF
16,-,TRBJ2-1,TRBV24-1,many,TGTGCCACCAGTGAACCCGGGGGAAGCTCCTACAATGAGCAGTTCTTC,CATSEPGGSSYNEQFF
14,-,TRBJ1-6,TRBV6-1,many,TGTGCCAGCAGGAGGAGCTCCTATAATTCACCCCTCCACTTT,CASRRSSYNSPLHF
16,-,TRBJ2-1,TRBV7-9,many,TGTGCCAGCAGCTTAGCCCCTTGGCGGGTTTCCAATGAGCAGTTCTTC,CASSLAPWRVSNEQFF
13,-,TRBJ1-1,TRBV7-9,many,TGTGCCAGCAGCCTTACCGTTGGCACTGAAGCTTTCTTT,CASSLTVGTEAFF
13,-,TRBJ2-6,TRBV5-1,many,TGCGCCAGCACCCTTCCTGGGGCCAACGTCCTGACTTTC,CASTLPGANVLTF
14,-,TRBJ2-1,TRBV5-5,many,TGTGCCAGCAGCCCTGGGACTTTCCCCAATGAGCAGTTCTTC,CASSPGTFPNEQFF
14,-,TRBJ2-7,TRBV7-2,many,TGTGCCAGCAGCTCGGGTATGACGGCCTACGAGCAGTACTTC,CASSSGMTAYEQYF
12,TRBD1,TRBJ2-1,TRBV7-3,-,TGTGCCAGCAGCTTAGAGGGGGACAGGCAGTTCTTC,CASSLEGDRQFF
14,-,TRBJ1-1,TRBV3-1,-,TGTGCCAGCAGCCTCTTTGGGGGGAACGGTGAAGCTTTCTTT,CASSLFGGNGEAFF
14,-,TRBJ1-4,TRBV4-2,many,TGTGCCAGCAGCCCGGAGGGGAACAATGAAAAACTGTTTTTT,CASSPEGNNEKLFF
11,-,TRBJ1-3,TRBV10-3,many,TGTGCCATCACTTCGGGAAACACCATATATTTT,CAITSGNTIYF